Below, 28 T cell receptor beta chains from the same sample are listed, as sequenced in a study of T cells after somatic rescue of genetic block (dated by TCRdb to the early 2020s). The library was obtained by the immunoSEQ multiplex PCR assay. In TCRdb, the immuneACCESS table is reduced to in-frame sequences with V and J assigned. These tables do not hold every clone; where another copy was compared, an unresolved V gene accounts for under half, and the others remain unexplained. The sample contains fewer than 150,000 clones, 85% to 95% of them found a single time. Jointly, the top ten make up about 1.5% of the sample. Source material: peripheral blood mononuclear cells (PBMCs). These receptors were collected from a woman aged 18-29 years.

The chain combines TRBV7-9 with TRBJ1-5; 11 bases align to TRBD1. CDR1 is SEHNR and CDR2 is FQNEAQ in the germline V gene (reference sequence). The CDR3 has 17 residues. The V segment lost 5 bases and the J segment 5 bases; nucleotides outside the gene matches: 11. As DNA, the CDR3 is TGTGCCAGCAGCCATCCTTCCGGGACAGGGGGGGATCAGCCCCAGCATTTT. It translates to CASSHPSGTGGDQPQHF.

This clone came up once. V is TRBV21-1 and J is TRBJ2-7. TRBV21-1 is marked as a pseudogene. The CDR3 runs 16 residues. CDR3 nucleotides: TGTGCCAGCAGCTCCCGGGCCCTCTCTCCGCAATACGAGCAGTACTTC. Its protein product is CASSSRALSPQYEQYF.

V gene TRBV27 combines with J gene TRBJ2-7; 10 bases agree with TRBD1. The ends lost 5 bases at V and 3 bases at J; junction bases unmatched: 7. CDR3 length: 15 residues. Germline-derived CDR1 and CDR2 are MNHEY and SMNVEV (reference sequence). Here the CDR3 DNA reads TGTGCCAGCAGTACGGGACAGGGGACCCTCTACGAGCAGTACTTC. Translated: CASSTGQGTLYEQYF.

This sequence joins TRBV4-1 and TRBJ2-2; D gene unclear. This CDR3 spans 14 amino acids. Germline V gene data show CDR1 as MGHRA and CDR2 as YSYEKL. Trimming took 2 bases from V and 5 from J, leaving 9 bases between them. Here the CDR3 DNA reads TGCGCCAGCAGCCAAAACCAGATAACCGGGGAGCTGTTTTTT. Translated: CASSQNQITGELFF.

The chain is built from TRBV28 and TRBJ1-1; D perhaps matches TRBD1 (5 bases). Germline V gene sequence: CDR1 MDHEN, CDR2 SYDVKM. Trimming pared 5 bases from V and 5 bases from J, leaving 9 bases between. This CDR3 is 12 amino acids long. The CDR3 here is CASSAGRTEAFF. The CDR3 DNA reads TGTGCCAGCAGTGCAGGGAGGACTGAAGCTTTCTTT.

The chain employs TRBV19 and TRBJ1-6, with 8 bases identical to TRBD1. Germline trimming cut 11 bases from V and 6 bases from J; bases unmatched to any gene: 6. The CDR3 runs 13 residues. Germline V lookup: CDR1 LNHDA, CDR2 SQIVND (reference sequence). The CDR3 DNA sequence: TGTGCCGCCACTACAGGGGGTAATTCACCCCTCCACTTT. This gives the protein CAATTGGNSPLHF.

In DNA form, the CDR3 reads TGTGCCAGCAGCCAAGAGTCCGGTGACTCCTACGAGCAGTACTTC. Translation: CASSQESGDSYEQYF. The gene calls are TRBV14 and TRBJ2-7; D ambiguous. CDR3 length: 15 residues. Germline V gives CDR1 SGHDN, CDR2 FVKESK. Trimming removed 0 bases at V and 0 bases at J, with 9 bases between.

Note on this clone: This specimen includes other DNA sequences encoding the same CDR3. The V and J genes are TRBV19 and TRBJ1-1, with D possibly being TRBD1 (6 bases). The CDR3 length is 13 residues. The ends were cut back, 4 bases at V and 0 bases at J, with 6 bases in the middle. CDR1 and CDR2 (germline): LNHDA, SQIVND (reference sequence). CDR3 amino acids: CASSRTVNTEAFF. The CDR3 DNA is TGTGCCAGTAGTAGGACAGTGAACACTGAAGCTTTCTTT.

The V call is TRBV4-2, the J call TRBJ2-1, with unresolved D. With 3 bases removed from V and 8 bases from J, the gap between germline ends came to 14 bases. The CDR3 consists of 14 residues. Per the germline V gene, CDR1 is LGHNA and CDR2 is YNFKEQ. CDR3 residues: CASSHGQDVDEQFF. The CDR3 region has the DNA TGTGCCAGCAGCCATGGGCAGGACGTCGATGAGCAGTTCTTC.

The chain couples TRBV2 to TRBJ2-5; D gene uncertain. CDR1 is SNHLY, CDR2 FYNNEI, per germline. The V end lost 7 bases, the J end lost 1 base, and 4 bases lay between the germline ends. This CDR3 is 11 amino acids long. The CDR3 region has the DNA TGTGCCAGCACCCCCCAAGAGACCCAGTACTTC. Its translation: CASTPQETQYF.

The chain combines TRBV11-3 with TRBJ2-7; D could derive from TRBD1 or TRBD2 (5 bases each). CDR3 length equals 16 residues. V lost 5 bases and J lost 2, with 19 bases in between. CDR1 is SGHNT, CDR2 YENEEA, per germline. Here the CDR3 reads CASSPHGTALTYEQYF. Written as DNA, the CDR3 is TGTGCCAGCAGCCCGCACGGGACGGCTCTCACCTACGAGCAGTACTTC. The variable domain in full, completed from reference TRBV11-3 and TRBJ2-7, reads EAGVVQSPRYKIIEKKQPVAFWCNPISGHNTLYWYLQNLGQGPELLIRYENEEAVDDSQLPKDRFSAERLKGVDSTLKIQPAELGDSAVYLCASSPHGTALTYEQYFGPGTRLTVT.

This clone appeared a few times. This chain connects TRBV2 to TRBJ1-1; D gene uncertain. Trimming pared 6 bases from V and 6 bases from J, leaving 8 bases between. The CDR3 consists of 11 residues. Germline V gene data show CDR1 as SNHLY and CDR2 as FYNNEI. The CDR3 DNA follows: TGTGCCAGCAGCGAGATTCCTGAAGCTTTCTTT. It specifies CASSEIPEAFF.

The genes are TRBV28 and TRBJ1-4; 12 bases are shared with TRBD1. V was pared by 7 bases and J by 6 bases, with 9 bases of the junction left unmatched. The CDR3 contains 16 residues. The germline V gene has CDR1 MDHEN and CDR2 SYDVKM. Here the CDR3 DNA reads TGTGCCAGCACCCAGGGACAGGGGGCTGGCGATGAAAAACTGTTTTTT. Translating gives CASTQGQGAGDEKLFF.

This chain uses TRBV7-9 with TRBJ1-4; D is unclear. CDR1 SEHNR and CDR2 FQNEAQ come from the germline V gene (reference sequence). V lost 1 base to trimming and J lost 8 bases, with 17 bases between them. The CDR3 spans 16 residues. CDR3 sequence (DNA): TGTGCCAGCAGCTTAGTGGTGGGCACCGGGAAGGAAAAACTGTTTTTT. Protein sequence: CASSLVVGTGKEKLFF. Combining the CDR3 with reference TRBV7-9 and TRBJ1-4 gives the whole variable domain DTGVSQNPRHKITKRGQNVTFRCDPISEHNRLYWYRQTLGQGPEFLTYFQNEAQLEKSRLLSDRFSAERPKGSFSTLEIQRTEQGDSAMYLCASSLVVGTGKEKLFFGSGTQLSVL.

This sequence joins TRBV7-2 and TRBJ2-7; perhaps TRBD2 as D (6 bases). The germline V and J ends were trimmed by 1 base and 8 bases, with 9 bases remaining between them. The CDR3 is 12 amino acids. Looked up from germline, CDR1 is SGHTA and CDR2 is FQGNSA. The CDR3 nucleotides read TGTGCCAGCAGCTTAGGGAGGGTGCAGCAGTACTTC. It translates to CASSLGRVQQYF.

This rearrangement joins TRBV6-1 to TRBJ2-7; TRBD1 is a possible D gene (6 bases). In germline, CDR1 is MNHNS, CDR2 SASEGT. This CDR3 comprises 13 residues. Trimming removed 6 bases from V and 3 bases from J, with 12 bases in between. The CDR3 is CASRTTGYYEQYF. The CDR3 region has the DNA TGTGCCAGCAGAACTACAGGGTACTACGAGCAGTACTTC.

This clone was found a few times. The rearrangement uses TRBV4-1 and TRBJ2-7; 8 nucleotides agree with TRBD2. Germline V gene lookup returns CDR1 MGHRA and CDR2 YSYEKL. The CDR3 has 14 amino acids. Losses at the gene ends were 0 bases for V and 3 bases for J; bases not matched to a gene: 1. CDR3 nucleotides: TGCGCCAGCAGCCAAGATGCGGGGGGCTACGAGCAGTACTTC. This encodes CASSQDAGGYEQYF.

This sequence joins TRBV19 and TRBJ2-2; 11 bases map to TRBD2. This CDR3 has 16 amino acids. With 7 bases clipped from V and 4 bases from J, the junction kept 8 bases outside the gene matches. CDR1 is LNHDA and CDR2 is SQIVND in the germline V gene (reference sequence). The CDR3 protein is CASNRLAGLGTGELFF. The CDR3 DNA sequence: TGTGCCAGTAATCGACTAGCGGGGCTAGGCACCGGGGAGCTGTTTTTT.

The CDR3, as DNA: TGTGCCAGCAGCTTAACCGGCTACGAGCAGTACTTC. Amino acids: CASSLTGYEQYF. V and J are TRBV7-9 and TRBJ2-7; D not resolved. The CDR3 length is 12 residues. Trimming took 2 bases from V and 3 from J, leaving 5 bases between them. CDR1 and CDR2 from the germline V gene are SEHNR and FQNEAQ (reference sequence). The variable domain in full, completed from reference TRBV7-9 and TRBJ2-7, reads DTGVSQNPRHKITKRGQNVTFRCDPISEHNRLYWYRQTLGQGPEFLTYFQNEAQLEKSRLLSDRFSAERPKGSFSTLEIQRTEQGDSAMYLCASSLTGYEQYFGPGTRLTVT.

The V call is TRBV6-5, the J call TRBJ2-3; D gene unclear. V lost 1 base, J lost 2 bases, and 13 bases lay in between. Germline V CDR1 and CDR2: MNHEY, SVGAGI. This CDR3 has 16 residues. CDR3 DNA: TGTGCCAGCAGTTACTTATCGGGCGGTATCACAGATACGCAGTATTTT. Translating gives CASSYLSGGITDTQYF.

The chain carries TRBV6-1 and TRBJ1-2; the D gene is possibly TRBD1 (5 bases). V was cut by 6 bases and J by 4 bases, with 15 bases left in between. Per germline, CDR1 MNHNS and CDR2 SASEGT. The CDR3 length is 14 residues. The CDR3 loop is CASSESRGSYGYTF. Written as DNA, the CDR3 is TGTGCCAGCAGCGAATCAAGGGGCAGCTATGGCTACACCTTC.

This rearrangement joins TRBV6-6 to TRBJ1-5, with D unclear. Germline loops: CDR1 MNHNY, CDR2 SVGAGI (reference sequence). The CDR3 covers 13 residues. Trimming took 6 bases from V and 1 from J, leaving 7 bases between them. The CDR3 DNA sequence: TGTGCCAGCAGACCCGACAGCAATCAGCCCCAGCATTTT. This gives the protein CASRPDSNQPQHF.

This CDR3 reads CASSLAGTSSYEQYF. CDR3 sequence (DNA): TGTGCCAGCAGCTTGGCGGGGACATCCTCCTACGAGCAGTACTTC. The rearrangement uses TRBV5-5 and TRBJ2-7, with a weak D call TRBD1 (6 bases). This CDR3 spans 15 amino acids. The germline CDR1 and CDR2 sequences are SGHKS and YYEKEE (reference sequence). Deletions cut 0 bases from V and 0 bases from J, with 10 bases between. The full variable domain, rest sourced from reference TRBV5-5 and TRBJ2-7, is DAGVTQSPTHLIKTRGQQVTLRCSPISGHKSVSWYQQVLGQGPQFIFQYYEKEERGRGNFPDRFSARQFPNYSSELNVNALLLGDSALYLCASSLAGTSSYEQYFGPGTRLTVT.

The CDR3 loop is CSVDGGRGLSYEQYF. The CDR3 DNA sequence: TGCAGCGTTGACGGGGGCAGGGGGCTCTCCTACGAGCAGTACTTC. The chain joins TRBV29-1 to TRBJ2-7; the match to TRBD1 covers 8 bases. Trimming removed 3 bases from V and 0 bases from J; junction bases left unmatched: 7. The CDR3 is made up of 15 amino acids. Germline V gives CDR1 SQVTM, CDR2 ANQGSEA.

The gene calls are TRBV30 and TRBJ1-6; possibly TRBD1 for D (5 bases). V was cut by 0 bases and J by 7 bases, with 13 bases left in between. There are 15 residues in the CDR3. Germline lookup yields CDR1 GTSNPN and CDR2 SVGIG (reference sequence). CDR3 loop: CAWSVLGTENSPLHF. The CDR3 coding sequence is TGTGCCTGGAGTGTACTTGGGACCGAGAATTCACCCCTCCACTTT.

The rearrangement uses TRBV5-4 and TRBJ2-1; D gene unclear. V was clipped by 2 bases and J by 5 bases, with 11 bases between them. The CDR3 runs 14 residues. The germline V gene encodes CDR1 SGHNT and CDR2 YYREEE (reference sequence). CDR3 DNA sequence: TGTGCCAGCAGCTTTTCCACGAAGGACAATGAGCAGTTCTTC. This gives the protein CASSFSTKDNEQFF.

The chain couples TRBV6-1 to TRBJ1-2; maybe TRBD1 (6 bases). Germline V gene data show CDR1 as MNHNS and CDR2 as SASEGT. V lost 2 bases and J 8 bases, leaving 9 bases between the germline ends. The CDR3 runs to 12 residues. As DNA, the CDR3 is TGTGCCAGCAGTGAATGGGGGGGCGGCTACACCTTC. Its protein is CASSEWGGGYTF.

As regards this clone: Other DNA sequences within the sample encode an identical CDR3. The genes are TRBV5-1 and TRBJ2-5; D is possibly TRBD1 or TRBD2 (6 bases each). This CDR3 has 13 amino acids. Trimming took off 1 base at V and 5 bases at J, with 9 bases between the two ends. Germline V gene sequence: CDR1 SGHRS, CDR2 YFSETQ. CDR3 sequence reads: CASSLTGRETQYF. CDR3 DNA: TGCGCCAGCAGCTTGACAGGGAGGGAGACCCAGTACTTC.